The entry below describes one T cell receptor (beta chain). What it binds is unknown. These data belong to a study of a mutant IDH1 vaccine in newly diagnosed glioma. Time point in this sample: week 23, last vaccination. Topical imiquimod accompanied each vaccine dose, which consisted of 300 ug of mutant IDH1 20-mer peptide. Profiling relied on immunoSEQ multiplex PCR, and the TCRdb table lists in-frame clones only, not all of them. The sample yields 25,000 to 30,000 clones, around 84% seen once. V was shortened by 1 base and J by 6 bases, with 23 bases between the two germline ends. Germline V gene data show CDR1 as GTSNPN and CDR2 as SVGIG (reference sequence). The CDR3 has 17 residues.

The sequencing used PBMCs, collected from a glioma patient whose treatment included an IDH1 peptide vaccine. The receptor comes from a woman in her 30s with glioma. The chain couples TRBV30 to TRBJ2-3; the D gene is possibly TRBD2 (7 bases). CDR3 sequence reads: CAWSGLMLGGGRDTQYF. CDR3 sequence (DNA): TGTGCCTGGAGTGGGTTAATGTTGGGGGGGGGCCGTGATACGCAGTATTTT.